Listed here are 10 T cell receptor beta chains from one sample, sequenced in a study of shared clonotypes between healthy human individuals. Measured with immunoSEQ multiplex PCR; TCRdb has only the in-frame clones, and not every one. The sample has more than 200,000 clones, approximately 65% seen once. Source material: memory CD4+ T cells sorted from blood. Subset in this sample: CD45RA-negative fraction. The receptors shown here come from a man aged 30-40 years in good health.

The chain recombines TRBV6-5 with TRBJ1-1; tentatively, D is TRBD1 (6 bases). This CDR3 contains 15 residues. The germline CDR1 and CDR2 sequences are MNHEY and SVGAGI. V dropped 4 bases and J dropped 3 bases, with 15 bases sitting between them. The CDR3 is CASSSPGTYYTEAFF. For the CDR3, the DNA is TGTGCCAGCAGTTCACCCGGGACATATTACACTGAAGCTTTCTTT.

The V gene is TRBV10-2, the J gene TRBJ2-1; TRBD1 might be the D (6 bases). V lost 10 bases and J 0 bases, leaving 16 bases between the germline ends. The CDR3 length is 15 residues. In germline, CDR1 is WSHSY, CDR2 SAAADI. The CDR3 protein is CATRGTQSSYNEQFF. The CDR3 DNA is TGCGCCACCAGGGGTACCCAGAGCTCCTACAATGAGCAGTTCTTC.

This clone was seen once. The rearrangement joins TRBV5-1 to TRBJ2-3; tentative D call: TRBD1 (5 bases). There are 15 residues in the CDR3. Germline V gene data show CDR1 as SGHRS and CDR2 as YFSETQ. The V end was cut by 4 bases, the J end by 2 bases, with 14 bases between. CDR3 DNA: TGCGCCAGCAGCGACCAGGGCCCCCACACAGATACGCAGTATTTT. This codes for CASSDQGPHTDTQYF.

The J gene is TRBJ1-2, the V gene TRBV29-1; the match to TRBD1 covers 7 bases. The V gene's germline CDR1 is SQVTM and CDR2 ANQGSEA. The CDR3 extends over 11 amino acids. The CDR3 region is CSTSTGNGYTF. The CDR3, as DNA: TGCAGTACCTCGACAGGGAATGGCTACACCTTC.

This chain connects TRBV6-6 to TRBJ2-7, with D perhaps matching TRBD1 (6 bases). Per germline, CDR1 MNHNY and CDR2 SVGAGI (reference sequence). Trimming cost V 2 bases and J 4 bases, with 15 bases left between them. The CDR3 has 15 residues. The CDR3 sequence: CASSYAWDIEYEQYF. Here the CDR3 DNA reads TGTGCCAGCAGTTACGCCTGGGACATCGAATACGAGCAGTACTTC.

This chain connects TRBV7-8 to TRBJ2-2; a possible D gene is TRBD1 (5 bases). Germline-derived CDR1 and CDR2 are SGHVS and FQNEAQ. V was pared by 5 bases and J by 6 bases, with 19 bases between. The CDR3 is 16 amino acids. CDR3: CASSPLPGFPSGELFF. The CDR3 DNA reads as TGTGCCAGCAGCCCTCTACCAGGGTTCCCTTCCGGGGAGCTGTTTTTT.

The chain joins TRBV10-3 to TRBJ2-1; the match to TRBD2 covers 15 bases. The CDR3 has 18 residues. The trim removed 10 bases at V and 0 bases at J, leaving 10 bases unmatched. Germline CDR1 is ENHRY and CDR2 is SYGVKD. Written as DNA, the CDR3 is TGTGCCACAGGACTAGCGGGAGGGAAAAGAAGCTCCTACAATGAGCAGTTCTTC. Translation: CATGLAGGKRSSYNEQFF.

The chain employs TRBV9 and TRBJ2-3; a possible D gene is TRBD2 (6 bases). Trimming took 0 bases from V and 6 from J, leaving 11 bases between them. The CDR3 sequence is 14 residues long. From germline, CDR1 is SGDLS and CDR2 YYNGEE. The CDR3 reads CASSVVEGRDTQYF. In DNA, the CDR3 is TGTGCCAGCAGCGTAGTGGAGGGGAGGGATACGCAGTATTTT.

In its sample, this clone was seen a few times. This rearrangement joins TRBV2 to TRBJ2-4; no reliable D call. CDR3 length: 14 residues. Germline V lookup: CDR1 SNHLY, CDR2 FYNNEI. V shed 8 bases and J shed 0 bases, with 11 bases lying between them. The CDR3 reads CASDRNLAKNIQYF. CDR3 coding DNA: TGTGCCAGCGATCGGAATCTAGCCAAAAACATTCAGTACTTC. The complete variable domain, with remaining parts taken from reference TRBV2 and TRBJ2-4, reads EPEVTQTPSHQVTQMGQEVILRCVPISNHLYFYWYRQILGQKVEFLVSFYNNEISEKSEIFDDQFSVERPDGSNFTLKIRSTKLEDSAMYFCASDRNLAKNIQYFGAGTRLSVL.

The rearrangement uses TRBV28 and TRBJ2-2; perhaps TRBD1 as D (5 bases). Per germline, CDR1 MDHEN and CDR2 SYDVKM. The CDR3 loop spans 14 amino acids. V lost 1 base, J lost 3 bases, and 6 bases lay in between. Here the CDR3 reads CASSLSGHTGELFF. The CDR3 bases are TGTGCCAGCAGTTTATCAGGGCACACCGGGGAGCTGTTTTTT. The full variable domain, in which reference TRBV28 and TRBJ2-2 provide the parts outside the CDR3, is DVKVTQSSRYLVKRTGEKVFLECVQDMDHENMFWYRQDPGLGLRLIYFSYDVKMKEKGDIPEGYSVSREKKERFSLILESASTNQTSMYLCASSLSGHTGELFFGEGSRLTVL.